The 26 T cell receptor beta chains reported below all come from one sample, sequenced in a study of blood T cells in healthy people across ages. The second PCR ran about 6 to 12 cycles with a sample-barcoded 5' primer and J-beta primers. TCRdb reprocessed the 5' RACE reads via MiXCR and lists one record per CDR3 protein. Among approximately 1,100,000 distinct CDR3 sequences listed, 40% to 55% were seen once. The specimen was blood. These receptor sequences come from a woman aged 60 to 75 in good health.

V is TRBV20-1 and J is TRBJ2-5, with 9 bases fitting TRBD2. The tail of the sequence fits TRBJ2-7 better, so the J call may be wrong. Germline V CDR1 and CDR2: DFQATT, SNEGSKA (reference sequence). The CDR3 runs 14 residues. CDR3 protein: CSAGVGLAAHEQYF. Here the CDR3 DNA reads TGCAGTGCTGGGGTGGGACTAGCAGCCCACGAGCAGTACTTC.

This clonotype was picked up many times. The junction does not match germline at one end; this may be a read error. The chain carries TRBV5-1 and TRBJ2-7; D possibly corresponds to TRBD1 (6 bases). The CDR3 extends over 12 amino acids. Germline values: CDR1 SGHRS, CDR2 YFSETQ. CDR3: CASSSQGYEQYF. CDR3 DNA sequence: TGTGCCAGCAGCTCACAGGGCTACGAGCAGTACTTC.

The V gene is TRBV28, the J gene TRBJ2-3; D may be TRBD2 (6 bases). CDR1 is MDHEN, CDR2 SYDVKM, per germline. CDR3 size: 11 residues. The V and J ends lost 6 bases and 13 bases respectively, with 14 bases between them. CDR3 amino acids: CASRTLAFEYF. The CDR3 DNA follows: TGTGCCAGCAGGACCCTAGCGTTCGAGTATTTT. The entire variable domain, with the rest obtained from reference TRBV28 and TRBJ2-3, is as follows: DVKVTQSSRYLVKRTGEKVFLECVQDMDHENMFWYRQDPGLGLRLIYFSYDVKMKEKGDIPEGYSVSREKKERFSLILESASTNQTSMYLCASRTLAFEYFGPGTRLTVL.

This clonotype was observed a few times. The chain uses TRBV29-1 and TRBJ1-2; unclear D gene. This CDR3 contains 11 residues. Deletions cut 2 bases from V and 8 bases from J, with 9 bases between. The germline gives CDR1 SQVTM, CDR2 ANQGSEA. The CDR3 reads CSVETRSGYTF. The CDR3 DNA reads TGCAGCGTTGAAACCAGGAGCGGCTACACCTTC.

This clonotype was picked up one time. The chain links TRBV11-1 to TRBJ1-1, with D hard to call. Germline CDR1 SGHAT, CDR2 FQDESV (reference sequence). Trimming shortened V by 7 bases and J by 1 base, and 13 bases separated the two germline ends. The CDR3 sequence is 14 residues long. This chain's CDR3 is CASILVYGNTEAFF. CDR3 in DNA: TGTGCCAGCATCTTGGTATATGGGAACACTGAAGCTTTCTTT. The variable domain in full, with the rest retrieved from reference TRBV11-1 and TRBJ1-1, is EAEVAQSPRYKITEKSQAVAFWCDPISGHATLYWYRQILGQGPELLVQFQDESVVDDSQLPKDRFSAERLKGVDSTLKIQPAELGDSAMYLCASILVYGNTEAFFGQGTRLTVV.

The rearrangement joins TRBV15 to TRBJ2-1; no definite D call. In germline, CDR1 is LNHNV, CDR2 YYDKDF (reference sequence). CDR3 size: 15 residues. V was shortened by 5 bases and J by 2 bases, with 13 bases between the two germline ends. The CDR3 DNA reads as TGTGCCACCAGCGGCACCGGACGCCCCTACAATGAGCAGTTCTTC. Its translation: CATSGTGRPYNEQFF.

In DNA form, the CDR3 reads TGCGCCAGCAGTTACGCCTCGGACAGGGCCTACGAGCAGTACTTC. This encodes CASSYASDRAYEQYF. V and J are TRBV5-1 and TRBJ2-7, with TRBD1 matching over 8 bases. V dropped 5 bases and J dropped 2; count of bases not matched to a gene: 9. The CDR3 length is 15 residues. The germline V gene has CDR1 SGHRS and CDR2 YFSETQ.

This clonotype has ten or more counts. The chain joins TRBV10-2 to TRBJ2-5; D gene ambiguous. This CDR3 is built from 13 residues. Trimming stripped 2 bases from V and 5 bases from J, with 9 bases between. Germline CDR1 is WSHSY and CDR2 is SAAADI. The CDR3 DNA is TGCGCCAGCAGTGAGGTTGGTGGGGAGACCCAGTACTTC. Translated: CASSEVGGETQYF.

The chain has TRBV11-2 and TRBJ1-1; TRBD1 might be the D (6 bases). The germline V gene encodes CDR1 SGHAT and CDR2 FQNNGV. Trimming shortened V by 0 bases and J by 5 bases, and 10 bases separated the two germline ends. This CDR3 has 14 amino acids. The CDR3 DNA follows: TGTGCCAGCAGCTTAGAACAGGGTTTAACTGAAGCTTTCTTT. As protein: CASSLEQGLTEAFF.

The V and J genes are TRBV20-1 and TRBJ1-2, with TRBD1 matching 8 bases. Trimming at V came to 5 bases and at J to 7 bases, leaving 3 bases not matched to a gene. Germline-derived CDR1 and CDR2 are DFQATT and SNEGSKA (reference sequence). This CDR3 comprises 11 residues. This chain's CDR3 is CSALTGVGYTF. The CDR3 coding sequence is TGCAGTGCTTTGACAGGGGTTGGCTACACCTTC.

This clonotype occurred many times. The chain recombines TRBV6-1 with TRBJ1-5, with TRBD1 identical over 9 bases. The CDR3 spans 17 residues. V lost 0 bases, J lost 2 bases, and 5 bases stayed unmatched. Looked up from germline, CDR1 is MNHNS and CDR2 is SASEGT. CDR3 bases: TGTGCCAGCAGTGAAGCGCGAGGGACAGGGCGCAATCAGCCCCAGCATTTT. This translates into CASSEARGTGRNQPQHF.

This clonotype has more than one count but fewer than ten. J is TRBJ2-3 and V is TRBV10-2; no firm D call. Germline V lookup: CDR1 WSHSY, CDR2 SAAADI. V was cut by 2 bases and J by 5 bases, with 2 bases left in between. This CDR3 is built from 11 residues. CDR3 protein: CASSEKDTQYF. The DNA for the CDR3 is TGCGCCAGCAGTGAGAAAGATACGCAGTATTTT.

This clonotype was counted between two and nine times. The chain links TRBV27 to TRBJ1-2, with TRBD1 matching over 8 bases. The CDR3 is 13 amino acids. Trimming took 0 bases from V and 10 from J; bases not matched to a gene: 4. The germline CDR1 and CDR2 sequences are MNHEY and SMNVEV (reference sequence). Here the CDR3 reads CASSLSDRGIYTF. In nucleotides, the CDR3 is TGTGCCAGCAGTTTATCCGACAGGGGCATCTACACCTTC.

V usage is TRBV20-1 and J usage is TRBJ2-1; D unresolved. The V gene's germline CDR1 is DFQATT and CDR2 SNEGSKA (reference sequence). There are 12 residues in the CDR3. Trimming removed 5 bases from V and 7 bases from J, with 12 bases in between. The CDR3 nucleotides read TGCAGTGCTCGACGCTTTGCGAATGAGCAGTTCTTC. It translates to CSARRFANEQFF.

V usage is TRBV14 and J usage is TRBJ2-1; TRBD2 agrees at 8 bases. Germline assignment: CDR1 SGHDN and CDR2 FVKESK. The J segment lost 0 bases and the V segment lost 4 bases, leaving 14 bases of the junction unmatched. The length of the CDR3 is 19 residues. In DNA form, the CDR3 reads TGTGCCAGCAGCCCCCCAGCGGGAGAACCCCCGAGCTCCTACAATGAGCAGTTCTTC. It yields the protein CASSPPAGEPPSSYNEQFF.

DNA of the CDR3: TGTGCCAGCAGTCTAGGGAGCTCCGGACAGCCCCAGCATTTT. Its protein product is CASSLGSSGQPQHF. The chain has TRBV28 and TRBJ1-5, with no clear D. Germline CDR1 and CDR2: MDHEN and SYDVKM. The V gene lost 5 bases and the J gene lost 7 bases, with 15 bases spanning the gap. There are 14 residues in the CDR3. The variable domain in full, completed from reference TRBV28 and TRBJ1-5, reads DVKVTQSSRYLVKRTGEKVFLECVQDMDHENMFWYRQDPGLGLRLIYFSYDVKMKEKGDIPEGYSVSREKKERFSLILESASTNQTSMYLCASSLGSSGQPQHFGDGTRLSIL.

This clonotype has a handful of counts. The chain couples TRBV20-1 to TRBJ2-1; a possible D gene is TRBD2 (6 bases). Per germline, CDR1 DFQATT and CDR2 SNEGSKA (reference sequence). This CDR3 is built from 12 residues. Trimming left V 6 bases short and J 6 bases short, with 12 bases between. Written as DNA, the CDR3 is TGCAGTGCGGTAGGAGGGACCAATGAGCAGTTCTTC. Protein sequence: CSAVGGTNEQFF.

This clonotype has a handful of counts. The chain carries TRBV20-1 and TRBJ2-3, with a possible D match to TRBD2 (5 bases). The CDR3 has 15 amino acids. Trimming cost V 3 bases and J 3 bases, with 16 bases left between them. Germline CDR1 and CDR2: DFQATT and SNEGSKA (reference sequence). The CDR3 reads CSASVSGGLTDTQYF. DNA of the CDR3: TGCAGTGCTAGTGTCTCAGGAGGTTTGACAGATACGCAGTATTTT.

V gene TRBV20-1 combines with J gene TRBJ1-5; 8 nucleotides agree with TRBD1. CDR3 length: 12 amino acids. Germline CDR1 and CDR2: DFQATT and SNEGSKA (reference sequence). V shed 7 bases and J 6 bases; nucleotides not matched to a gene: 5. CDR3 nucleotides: TGCAGTGTCGGACAGGGTGTTCAGCCCCAGCATTTT. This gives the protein CSVGQGVQPQHF.

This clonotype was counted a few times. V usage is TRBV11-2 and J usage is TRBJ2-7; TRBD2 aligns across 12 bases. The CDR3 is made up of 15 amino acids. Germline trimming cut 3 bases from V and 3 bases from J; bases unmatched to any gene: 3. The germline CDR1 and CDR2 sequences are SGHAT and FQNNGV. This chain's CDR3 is CASSLWTSGDYEQYF. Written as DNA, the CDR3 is TGTGCCAGCAGCTTGTGGACTAGCGGGGACTACGAGCAGTACTTC.

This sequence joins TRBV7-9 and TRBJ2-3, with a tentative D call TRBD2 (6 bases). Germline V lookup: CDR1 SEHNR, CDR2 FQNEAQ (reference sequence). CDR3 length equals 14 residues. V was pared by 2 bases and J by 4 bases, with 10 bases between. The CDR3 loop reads CASSLPGSADTQYF. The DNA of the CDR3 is TGTGCCAGCAGCTTACCCGGGAGCGCAGATACGCAGTATTTT.

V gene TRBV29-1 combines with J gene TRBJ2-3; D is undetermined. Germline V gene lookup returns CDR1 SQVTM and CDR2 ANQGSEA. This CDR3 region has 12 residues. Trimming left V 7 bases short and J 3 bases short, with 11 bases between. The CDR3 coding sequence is TGCAGCGCCGAAATGGGGACAGATACGCAGTATTTT. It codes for CSAEMGTDTQYF.

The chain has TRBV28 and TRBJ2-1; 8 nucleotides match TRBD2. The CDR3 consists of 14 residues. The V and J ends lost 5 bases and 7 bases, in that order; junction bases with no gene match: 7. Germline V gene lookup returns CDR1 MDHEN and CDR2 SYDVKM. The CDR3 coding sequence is TGTGCCAGCAGTCCAGCGGGAGCGAGGAATGAGCAGTTCTTC. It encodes CASSPAGARNEQFF.

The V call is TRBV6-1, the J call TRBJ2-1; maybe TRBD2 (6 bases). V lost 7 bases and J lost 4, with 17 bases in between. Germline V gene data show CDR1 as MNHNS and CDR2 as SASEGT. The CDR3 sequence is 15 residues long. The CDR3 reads CASTRSGLPYNEQFF. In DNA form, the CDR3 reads TGTGCCAGCACTCGGAGCGGACTACCTTACAATGAGCAGTTCTTC.

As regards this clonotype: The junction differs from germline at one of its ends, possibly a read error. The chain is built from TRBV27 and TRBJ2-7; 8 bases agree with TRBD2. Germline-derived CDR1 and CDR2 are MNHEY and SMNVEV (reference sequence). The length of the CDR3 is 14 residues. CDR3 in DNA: TGTGCCGGCAGTATCAGCGGGAGCTTCTACGAGCAGTACTTC. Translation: CAGSISGSFYEQYF.

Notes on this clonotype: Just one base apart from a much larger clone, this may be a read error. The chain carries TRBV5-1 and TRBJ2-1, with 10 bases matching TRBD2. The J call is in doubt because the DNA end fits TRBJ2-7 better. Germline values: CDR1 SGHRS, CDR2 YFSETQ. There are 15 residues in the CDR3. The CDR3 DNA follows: TGCGCCAGCAGCTTGGCAGCGGGAGGGTACAATGAGCAGTACTTC. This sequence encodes CASSLAAGGYNEQYF.